This T cell receptor beta chain is drawn from a study of OX40 agonist ivuxolimab in advanced cancers. Study details: Dose-escalation patients were diagnosed with hepatocellular carcinoma, melanoma, renal cell cancer or head and neck cancer. Whole-study findings and limits: There were, on average, more expanded clones in CD8+ T cells than in CD4+.

In regard to this clone: Its antigen is currently unknown.

Only in-frame clones appear in the TCRdb table, and some are missing; sequencing was by immunoSEQ multiplex PCR. Of 70,000 or so clones listed, approximately 90% are singletons. The V gene lost 6 bases and the J gene lost 4 bases, with 6 bases spanning the gap. Germline CDR1 and CDR2: LNHDA and SQIVND (reference sequence). The CDR3 is 11 residues long. V is TRBV19 and J is TRBJ1-2; D possibly corresponds to TRBD1 (6 bases). The TCR sequence derives from an adult with an advanced solid tumor such as melanoma, head and neck, liver or kidney cancer. The sample consisted of CD4+ or CD8+ T cells sorted from blood, taken in a trial of the OX40 agonist ivuxolimab. The CDR3 nucleotides read TGTGCCAGTAGGGACAGCTATGGCTACACCTTC. Protein: CASRDSYGYTF.